This TCR beta chain was found in a study of identifying expanded T cells in peripheral blood. Study results and caveats: Two-week clone count variance significantly increased as total template count grew. About 1.3 clones differed between technical replicates, versus roughly 17 and 20 over time.

TCRdb's copy holds only in-frame clones and misses some; the assay was immunoSEQ multiplex PCR. The data contain 100,000 to 150,000 clones, approximately 86% of them singletons. During the collection period, no donor immune events like infections were recorded. This clone has only a few counts. Its antigen is not known. The CDR3 is 12 amino acids. Trimming took off 4 bases at V and 6 bases at J, with 6 bases between the two ends. Per germline, CDR1 SEHNR and CDR2 FQNEAQ (reference sequence). Material for sequencing was blood. J is TRBJ2-2 and V is TRBV7-9; D gene uncertain. The sequence derives from a person aged 18-69 years in good health. CDR3 DNA: TGTGCCAGCAGCTCCGAGTCCGGGGAGCTGTTTTTT. It specifies CASSSESGELFF.